Following are 21 T cell receptor beta chains from one sample sequenced in a study of STAT5B mutations in CD4+ large granular lymphocyte leukemia (dated by TCRdb to 2022 to 2024). Library prep was done by the immunoSEQ multiplex PCR assay. The table was pulled from immuneACCESS by TCRdb, which kept in-frame rearrangements only. Such tables lose some clones; where checked, under half of the loss comes from unresolved V genes, and the rest has no known cause. Within this sample are approximately 4,500 clones, with 76% of them counted one time only. In total, the top ten clones hold around 80% of the sample. The sequenced material came from PBMCs. The receptors stem from a man in his 70s with CD4+ T-cell large granular lymphocyte leukemia.

This chain links TRBV2 with TRBJ2-2; 9 nucleotides match TRBD1. The germline CDR1 and CDR2 sequences are SNHLY and FYNNEI. CDR3 length: 16 residues. V lost 3 bases and J lost 3; bases outside the gene matches: 5. The CDR3 DNA is TGTGCCAGCAGTGACGTGGGACAGGGCTACACCGGGGAGCTGTTTTTT. Translated: CASSDVGQGYTGELFF.

This chain connects TRBV9 to TRBJ1-2; 9 nucleotides agree with TRBD1. The CDR3 sequence is 14 residues long. J was trimmed by 6 bases and V by 3 bases; bases with no gene match: 6. Looked up from germline, CDR1 is SGDLS and CDR2 is YYNGEE. Written as DNA, the CDR3 is TGTGCCAGCAGCGCCCCGGGACAGGGAGATGGCTACACCTTC. Translating gives CASSAPGQGDGYTF.

The chain recombines TRBV9 with TRBJ2-7; a weak D match, TRBD1 (5 bases). This CDR3 is 14 amino acids long. V was shortened by 4 bases and J by 0 bases, with 11 bases between the two germline ends. Germline CDR1 reads SGDLS; CDR2 reads YYNGEE. CDR3 coding DNA: TGTGCCAGCAGCTACGACAGTAGCTCCTACGAGCAGTACTTC. Protein product: CASSYDSSSYEQYF.

This rearrangement joins TRBV27 to TRBJ2-5, with a tentative D call TRBD2 (6 bases). V shed 10 bases and J shed 4 bases, with 16 bases lying between them. The CDR3 is made up of 13 amino acids. CDR1 and CDR2 (germline): MNHEY, SMNVEV (reference sequence). The CDR3 nucleotides are TGTGCCACCTCGGGCTACGGGGGAGAGACCCAGTACTTC. This encodes CATSGYGGETQYF.

The V gene is TRBV6-5, the J gene TRBJ1-1; a weak D match, TRBD1 (6 bases). Between the trimmed V and J ends, which lost 3 bases and 0 bases, there was a span of 11 bases. Looked up from germline, CDR1 is MNHEY and CDR2 is SVGAGI. This CDR3 region has 15 residues. CDR3 bases: TGTGCCAGCAGTTATGGAGGGGGAATGAACACTGAAGCTTTCTTT. It is translated as CASSYGGGMNTEAFF.

The chain has TRBV4-2 and TRBJ1-6; 7 bases match TRBD1. The J segment lost 9 bases and the V segment lost 0 bases, leaving 5 bases of the junction unmatched. The germline V gene encodes CDR1 LGHNA and CDR2 YNFKEQ. The CDR3 loop spans 15 amino acids. The CDR3 DNA reads as TGTGCCAGCAGCCAAGAGGAGGGGGCGGGTTCACCCCTCCACTTT. This translates into CASSQEEGAGSPLHF.

This chain links TRBV21-1 with TRBJ2-7. TRBV21-1 is described as a pseudogene. This CDR3 is built from 16 residues. The CDR3, as DNA: TGTGCCAGCAGACAGAGACTGCTACACGTGTTAGACGAGCAGTACTTC. It translates to CASRQRLLHVLDEQYF.

The CDR3 region has the DNA TGTGCCAGCAGCGACGACAGGGGATACTCCTACAATGAGCAGTTCTTC. Protein product: CASSDDRGYSYNEQFF. The chain couples TRBV21-1 to TRBJ2-1; the table's D call TRBD1 went unverified against the DNA. TRBV21-1 is noted as a pseudogene. The CDR3 runs to 16 residues.

The chain is built from TRBV16 and TRBJ2-3, with D perhaps TRBD2 (6 bases). V gave up 4 bases and J gave up 4 bases, with 12 bases separating them. In germline, CDR1 is KGHSY, CDR2 FQNENV. The CDR3 covers 14 residues. In DNA, the CDR3 is TGTGCCAGCAGCCCGGGAGAGGACGCAGATACGCAGTATTTT. It yields the protein CASSPGEDADTQYF.

This chain joins TRBV7-9 and TRBJ2-1; 7 nucleotides match TRBD1. Germline CDR1 is SEHNR and CDR2 is FQNEAQ (reference sequence). The CDR3 totals 14 residues. V shed 6 bases and J 3 bases; nucleotides not matched to a gene: 5. CDR3 nucleotides: TGTGCCAGCAGACCCAGGGGGTTCTACAATGAGCAGTTCTTC. Its translation: CASRPRGFYNEQFF. Full variable domain (missing parts from reference TRBV7-9 and TRBJ2-1): DTGVSQNPRHKITKRGQNVTFRCDPISEHNRLYWYRQTLGQGPEFLTYFQNEAQLEKSRLLSDRFSAERPKGSFSTLEIQRTEQGDSAMYLCASRPRGFYNEQFFGPGTRLTVL.

The chain couples TRBV4-2 to TRBJ2-3, with 10 bases that match TRBD1. This CDR3 has 16 amino acids. Trimming cost V 0 bases and J 5 bases; bases outside gene matches: 5. CDR1 and CDR2 (germline): LGHNA, YNFKEQ. The CDR3 DNA sequence: TGTGCCAGCAGCCAAGACGACAGGGGGCGCGGAGATACGCAGTATTTT. Encoded protein: CASSQDDRGRGDTQYF.

This chain joins TRBV14 and TRBJ2-7; TRBD1 aligns across 8 bases. CDR1 SGHDN and CDR2 FVKESK come from the germline V gene. The CDR3 has 15 residues. J lost 4 bases, V lost 4 bases, and 9 bases had no gene match. DNA for the CDR3: TGTGCCAGCAGCCGAGGACAGGGCCTTTTGTACGAGCAGTACTTC. It is translated as CASSRGQGLLYEQYF.

This chain connects TRBV15 to TRBJ2-2; TRBD1 or TRBD2 may be the D gene (6 bases each). With 8 bases removed from V and 1 base from J, the gap between germline ends came to 11 bases. The CDR3 extends over 14 amino acids. Germline V gene sequence: CDR1 LNHNV, CDR2 YYDKDF (reference sequence). The CDR3 is CATAGHMNTGELFF. CDR3 in DNA: TGTGCCACCGCGGGACACATGAACACCGGGGAGCTGTTTTTT. The full variable domain, its missing parts supplied by reference TRBV15 and TRBJ2-2, is DAMVIQNPRYQVTQFGKPVTLSCSQTLNHNVMYWYQQKSSQAPKLLFHYYDKDFNNEADTPDNFQSRRPNTSFCFLDIRSPGLGDTAMYLCATAGHMNTGELFFGEGSRLTVL.

The gene calls are TRBV25-1 and TRBJ2-1, with TRBD2 identical over 7 bases. From germline, CDR1 is MGHDK and CDR2 SYGVNS. This CDR3 is 15 amino acids long. The V gene end was trimmed by 2 bases and the J gene end by 6 bases; junction bases not matched to a gene: 7. CDR3 loop: CASSEIGLVSNEQFF. CDR3 sequence (DNA): TGTGCCAGCAGTGAAATTGGACTAGTAAGCAATGAGCAGTTCTTC. Full variable domain (remainder filled in from reference TRBV25-1 and TRBJ2-1): EADIYQTPRYLVIGTGKKITLECSQTMGHDKMYWYQQDPGMELHLIHYSYGVNSTEKGDLSSESTVSRIRTEHFPLTLESARPSHTSQYLCASSEIGLVSNEQFFGPGTRLTVL.

The chain is built from TRBV4-1 and TRBJ2-7; 7 nucleotides line up with TRBD1. V shed 3 bases, J shed 0 bases, and the junction held 8 bases outside the gene matches. This CDR3 spans 16 amino acids. Germline CDR1 reads MGHRA; CDR2 reads YSYEKL. Here the CDR3 reads CASSQIRQGYSYEQYF. CDR3 nucleotide sequence: TGCGCCAGCAGCCAGATTAGACAGGGATACTCCTACGAGCAGTACTTC.

The CDR3 DNA sequence: TGTGCCAGCACCCGGGATCACAATGAGCAGTTCTTC. It codes for CASTRDHNEQFF. The rearrangement joins TRBV9 to TRBJ2-1; tentative D call: TRBD2 (5 bases). Trimming took off 6 bases at V and 5 bases at J, with 9 bases between the two ends. The CDR3 extends over 12 amino acids. Germline-derived CDR1 and CDR2 are SGDLS and YYNGEE.

The chain is built from TRBV6-5 and TRBJ2-3; tentatively, D is TRBD2 (6 bases). CDR1 MNHEY and CDR2 SVGAGI come from the germline V gene. V was shortened by 2 bases and J by 0 bases, with 12 bases between the two germline ends. The CDR3 covers 16 residues. The CDR3 coding sequence is TGTGCCAGCAGTTACGGGGGGAGCCTTAGCACAGATACGCAGTATTTT. It codes for CASSYGGSLSTDTQYF.

The chain joins TRBV27 to TRBJ2-7, with 7 bases matching TRBD1. Germline trimming cut 0 bases from V and 7 bases from J; bases unmatched to any gene: 9. Germline assignment: CDR1 MNHEY and CDR2 SMNVEV (reference sequence). The CDR3 consists of 15 residues. The CDR3 loop is CASSLSPTGRWEQYF. DNA of the CDR3: TGTGCCAGCAGTTTATCCCCGACAGGGCGGTGGGAGCAGTACTTC.

This sequence joins TRBV4-1 and TRBJ2-7, with D tentatively TRBD2 (5 bases). The V gene lost 0 bases and the J gene lost 3 bases, with 12 bases spanning the gap. The CDR3 contains 15 residues. CDR1 is MGHRA, CDR2 YSYEKL, per germline. The CDR3 reads CASSQDRMTNYEQYF. CDR3 nucleotides: TGCGCCAGCAGCCAAGACAGAATGACTAACTACGAGCAGTACTTC.

This rearrangement joins TRBV2 to TRBJ1-2; 8 positions match TRBD1. CDR3 length equals 16 residues. Germline V gene data show CDR1 as SNHLY and CDR2 as FYNNEI. V lost 6 bases, J lost 4 bases, and 13 bases stayed unmatched. CDR3 bases: TGTGCCAGCAGCGTTCAAGGACAGGGATTAACCTATGGCTACACCTTC. Translation gives CASSVQGQGLTYGYTF.

The chain couples TRBV4-3 to TRBJ2-1, with 8 positions matching TRBD2. Per the germline V gene, CDR1 is LGHNA and CDR2 is YSLEER. The V gene end was trimmed by 1 base and the J gene end by 7 bases; junction bases not matched to a gene: 6. CDR3 length: 15 residues. For the CDR3, the DNA is TGCGCCAGCAGCCAAGGTGCCGGGAGGGGGAATGAGCAGTTCTTC. Protein: CASSQGAGRGNEQFF.